A selection of T cell receptor beta chains follows, all from one sample in a study of T cells in Graves' hyperthyroidism and ophthalmopathy. TCRdb reprocessed the multiplex PCR reads with MiXCR, giving one entry per CDR3 protein. The data hold some 270,000 distinct CDR3 sequences, with roughly 13% observed a single time. The sequenced sample was blood. The receptor source for this set is a woman in her forties with Graves' hyperthyroidism. CDR3s include the opening cysteine and the closing phenylalanine or tryptophan. A D gene is named only where the DNA matches it firmly. Clone size is not always given. Where it is, it says once, few, many or a class for expanded clones.

clone size	J gene	V gene	D gene	CDR3 protein	CDR3 DNA
.	TRBJ1-4	TRBV15	TRBD1	CATSTDRGREKLFF	TGTGCCACCAGCACGGACAGGGGACGTGAAAAACTGTTTTTT
many	TRBJ1-1	TRBV2	.	CASSDFSEAFF	TGTGCCAGCAGTGACTTTAGCGAAGCTTTCTTT
many	TRBJ2-1	TRBV3-1	.	CASSQGGMAAEQFF	TGTGCCAGCAGCCAAGGCGGGATGGCGGCTGAGCAGTTCTTC
many	TRBJ2-7	TRBV7-8	TRBD2	CASRSYGTSSYEQYF	TGTGCCAGCAGATCCTACGGGACTAGCTCCTACGAGCAGTACTTC
.	TRBJ1-1	TRBV4-1	.	CASSLNQGGNTEAFF	TGCGCCAGCAGCCTAAACCAGGGAGGAAACACTGAAGCTTTCTTT
many	TRBJ2-1	TRBV24-1	.	CATSSQSYNEQFF	TGTGCCACCAGTTCTCAGTCCTACAATGAGCAGTTCTTC
many	TRBJ2-3	TRBV20-1	TRBD2	CSASGTSGSHTDTQYF	TGCAGTGCTAGTGGGACTAGCGGGAGCCACACAGATACGCAGTATTTT
.	TRBJ2-1	TRBV28	.	CASRLRYNEQFF	TGTGCCAGCAGGTTGAGGTACAATGAGCAGTTCTTC
many	TRBJ2-5	TRBV6-1	.	CASSEAGRDWLETQYF	TGTGCCAGCAGTGAAGCGGGCCGGGATTGGCTCGAGACCCAGTACTTC
few	TRBJ2-1	TRBV7-9	TRBD1	CASRDVGTAYNEQFF	TGTGCCAGCAGGGACGTCGGGACAGCATACAATGAGCAGTTCTTC
many	TRBJ1-5	TRBV7-9	.	CASSFLDEPQHF	TGTGCCAGCAGCTTTCTTGACGAGCCCCAGCATTTT
few	TRBJ2-6	TRBV7-3	.	CASRAGISGANVLTF	TGTGCCAGCAGGGCGGGTATCTCTGGGGCCAACGTCCTGACTTTC
.	TRBJ2-1	TRBV3-1	.	CASSQDRDEQFF	TGTGCCAGCAGCCAAGACAGGGATGAGCAGTTCTTC
.	TRBJ2-7	TRBV27	TRBD1	CASSITRQGSNEQYF	TGTGCCAGCAGTATAACCCGACAGGGGTCGAACGAGCAGTACTTC
many	TRBJ1-1	TRBV19	.	CASSKQRGPLNTEAFF	TGTGCCAGTAGTAAGCAGCGTGGCCCGTTGAACACTGAAGCTTTCTTT
many	TRBJ1-5	TRBV6-1	.	CASRYDPNSNQPQHF	TGTGCCAGCAGGTACGACCCCAATAGCAATCAGCCCCAGCATTTT
.	TRBJ2-1	TRBV19	.	CASSISLGDEQFF	TGTGCCAGTAGTATAAGTCTAGGAGATGAGCAGTTCTTC
many	TRBJ2-7	TRBV28	TRBD1	CASSPGQGKRYEQYF	TGTGCCAGCAGTCCCGGACAGGGGAAAAGGTACGAGCAGTACTTC
.	TRBJ2-5	TRBV12-3/TRBV12-4	.	CASSRLGVETQYF	TGTGCCAGCAGCCGACTAGGGGTAGAGACCCAGTACTTC
many	TRBJ2-3	TRBV9	TRBD2	CASSVSSGSADTQYF	TGTGCCAGCAGCGTGTCTAGCGGGAGTGCAGATACGCAGTATTTT
.	TRBJ1-2	TRBV30	.	CAWSLYRGGRNDYGYTF	TGTGCCTGGAGTCTCTACCGAGGGGGGAGGAATGACTATGGCTACACCTTC
many	TRBJ2-7	TRBV24-1	.	CATSDSDWYEQYF	TGTGCCACCAGTGATTCCGACTGGTACGAGCAGTACTTC
few	TRBJ2-1	TRBV18	TRBD2	CASSLPSGRGSYNEQFF	TGTGCCAGCTCACTACCCTCAGGGAGGGGCTCCTACAATGAGCAGTTCTTC
many	TRBJ1-1	TRBV19	.	CASSPRGANTEAFF	TGTGCCAGTAGTCCCAGGGGCGCAAACACTGAAGCTTTCTTT
many	TRBJ2-2	TRBV7-2	.	CASSFGTRNTGELFF	TGTGCCAGCAGCTTCGGGACGCGGAACACCGGGGAGCTGTTTTTT
few	TRBJ2-3	TRBV7-9	.	CASSLAGRGSTDTQYF	TGTGCCAGCAGCTTAGCAGGAAGGGGGAGCACAGATACGCAGTATTTT
many	TRBJ1-2	TRBV6-5	TRBD1	CASSYATGGEFGYTF	TGTGCCAGCAGTTACGCGACAGGGGGCGAGTTTGGCTACACCTTC
many	TRBJ1-6	TRBV28	.	CATKSPGLSDYNSPLHF	TGTGCCACCAAGAGTCCGGGTCTCTCGGACTATAATTCACCCCTCCACTTT
many	TRBJ2-5	TRBV2	TRBD2	CASSGGLGVGETQYF	TGTGCCAGCAGTGGAGGACTAGGAGTGGGAGAGACCCAGTACTTC
many	TRBJ2-1	TRBV12-3/TRBV12-4	TRBD2	CASSLIPSGYNEQFF	TGTGCCAGCAGTTTAATTCCTAGCGGCTACAATGAGCAGTTCTTC
many	TRBJ1-4	TRBV2	.	CASSVLTNEKLFF	TGTGCCAGCAGTGTCCTGACGAATGAAAAACTGTTTTTT
many	TRBJ2-5	TRBV20-1	.	CSASSSRGEAQYF	TGCAGTGCTAGTTCGTCAAGGGGAGAGGCCCAGTACTTC
.	TRBJ2-1	TRBV29-1	.	CSVGLGNEQFF	TGCAGCGTTGGACTGGGCAATGAGCAGTTCTTC
.	TRBJ1-2	TRBV3-1	.	CASSQNIAPGGYTF	TGTGCCAGCAGCCAAAACATAGCCCCTGGTGGCTACACCTTC
many	TRBJ2-1	TRBV5-6	TRBD1	CASSTAGTGAYNEQFF	TGTGCCAGCAGCACCGCCGGGACAGGGGCCTACAATGAGCAGTTCTTC
many	TRBJ2-7	TRBV7-8	.	CASGTPWDSEQYF	TGTGCCAGCGGCACACCCTGGGATTCCGAGCAGTACTTC
many	TRBJ2-5	TRBV3-1	TRBD2	CASSQGPSSGRSETQYF	TGTGCCAGCAGCCAAGGACCCTCTAGCGGGAGATCTGAGACCCAGTACTTC
.	TRBJ2-7	TRBV6-2/TRBV6-3	TRBD2	CASSYRDYSYEQYF	TGTGCCAGCAGTTACAGGGACTACTCCTACGAGCAGTACTTC
many	TRBJ2-1	TRBV14	.	CASSHWDNAEQFF	TGTGCCAGCAGCCACTGGGACAACGCTGAGCAGTTCTTC
many	TRBJ2-1	TRBV12-3/TRBV12-4	TRBD2	CASIPRPSGSSYNEQFF	TGTGCCAGCATACCTCGGCCTAGCGGGAGTTCCTACAATGAGCAGTTCTTC
many	TRBJ2-5	TRBV3-1	.	CASSRQSQETQYF	TGTGCCAGCAGCCGACAATCCCAAGAGACCCAGTACTTC
many	TRBJ1-4	TRBV27	.	CASSYGGGGKLFF	TGTGCCAGCAGTTATGGGGGCGGGGGAAAACTGTTTTTT
.	TRBJ1-2	TRBV9	.	CASSAGLPRDYGYTF	TGTGCCAGCAGCGCGGGACTCCCGAGGGACTATGGCTACACCTTC
many	TRBJ2-1	TRBV24-1	.	CATSEPGYNEQFF	TGTGCCACCAGTGAGCCTGGTTACAATGAGCAGTTCTTC
many	TRBJ1-2	TRBV2	.	CASSDPLYGYTF	TGTGCCAGCAGTGATCCCCTCTATGGCTACACCTTC
many	TRBJ1-5	TRBV11-2	.	CASSISLNQPQHF	TGTGCCAGCAGCATAAGTCTCAATCAGCCCCAGCATTTT
.	TRBJ1-3	TRBV6-1	.	CASSQRQAGDGNTIYF	TGTGCCAGCAGTCAAAGACAGGCTGGTGATGGAAACACCATATATTTT
many	TRBJ1-4	TRBV20-1	.	CSARDAGNEKLFF	TGCAGTGCTAGAGATGCGGGGAATGAAAAACTGTTTTTT
few	TRBJ1-3	TRBV12-3/TRBV12-4	.	CASSFGPGNTIYF	TGTGCCAGCAGTTTTGGCCCCGGAAACACCATATATTTT
few	TRBJ1-5	TRBV20-1	.	CSARVEVNQPQHF	TGCAGTGCTAGAGTGGAGGTCAATCAGCCCCAGCATTTT
few	TRBJ2-2	TRBV2	.	CASSIPGRSTGELFF	TGTGCCAGCAGTATCCCGGGGAGGAGCACCGGGGAGCTGTTTTTT
many	TRBJ1-5	TRBV30	.	CAWSVRSSNQPQHF	TGTGCCTGGAGTGTACGCAGTAGCAATCAGCCCCAGCATTTT
few	TRBJ2-5	TRBV7-9	TRBD1	CASRDSSGQPQETQYF	TGTGCCAGCAGGGATTCATCGGGACAGCCCCAAGAGACCCAGTACTTC